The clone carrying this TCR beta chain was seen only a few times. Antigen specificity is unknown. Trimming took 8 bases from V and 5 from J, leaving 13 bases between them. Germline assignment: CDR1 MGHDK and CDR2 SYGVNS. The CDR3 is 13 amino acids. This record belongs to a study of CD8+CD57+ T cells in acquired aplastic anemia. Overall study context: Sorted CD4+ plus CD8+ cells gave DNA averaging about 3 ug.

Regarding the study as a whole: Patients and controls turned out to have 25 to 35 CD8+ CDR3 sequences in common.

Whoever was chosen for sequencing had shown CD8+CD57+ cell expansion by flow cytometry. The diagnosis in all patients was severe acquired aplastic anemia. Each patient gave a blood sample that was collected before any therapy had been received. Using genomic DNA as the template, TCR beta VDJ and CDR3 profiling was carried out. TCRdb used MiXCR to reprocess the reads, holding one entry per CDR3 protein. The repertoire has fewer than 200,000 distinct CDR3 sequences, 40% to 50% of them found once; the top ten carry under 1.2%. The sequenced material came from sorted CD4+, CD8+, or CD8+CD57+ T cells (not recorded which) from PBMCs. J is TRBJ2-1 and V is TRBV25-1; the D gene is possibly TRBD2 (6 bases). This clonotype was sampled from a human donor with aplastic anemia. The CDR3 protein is CASRGYANNEQFF. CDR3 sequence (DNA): TGTGCCAGCCGGGGGTACGCTAACAATGAGCAGTTCTTC. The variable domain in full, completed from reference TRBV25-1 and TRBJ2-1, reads EADIYQTPRYLVIGTGKKITLECSQTMGHDKMYWYQQDPGMELHLIHYSYGVNSTEKGDLSSESTVSRIRTEHFPLTLESARPSHTSQYLCASRGYANNEQFFGPGTRLTVL.